The entry below describes one T cell receptor (beta chain). This record comes from a study of CD8 T cells in Susac syndrome. RNA, at roughly 0.45 to 1 ug, was reverse transcribed with random hexamers. TCRdb independently ran MiXCR on the immunoSEQ multiplex PCR reads; one entry per CDR3 protein. The repertoire includes around 140,000 distinct CDR3 sequences, roughly 80% of them detected once, and roughly 0.53% sits in the top ten. This CDR3 comprises 14 residues. V was clipped by 4 bases and J by 2 bases, with 9 bases between them. The germline V gene encodes CDR1 MNHEY and CDR2 SMNVEV (reference sequence).

Sequenced sample: CD8+ T cells from PBMCs. This clonotype was sampled from a human donor with multiple sclerosis. V usage is TRBV27 and J usage is TRBJ2-1; D remains ambiguous. Written as DNA, the CDR3 is TGTGCCAGCAGTTGGCCCAGCCCCTACAATGAGCAGTTCTTC. Its translation is CASSWPSPYNEQFF.